This T cell receptor beta chain was captured by sequencing in a study of T cell responses to AZD1222 COVID-19 vaccine. Regarding the study as a whole: Clonal diversity was possibly underestimated; the donors were predominantly white British and more often female. CD4 TCRs associated with vaccination spanned spike, dominating at 160-218 and 743-854. Baseline seropositives among AZD1222 recipients totaled only five or six. Spike-specific TCR breadth rose after two AZD1222 doses, and depth rose as well.

V lost 1 base and J lost 4, with 10 bases in between. The CDR3 runs 15 residues. Germline CDR1 reads SGHDN; CDR2 reads FVKESK. Clones were read by immunoSEQ multiplex PCR, and TCRdb kept only the in-frame ones, dropping some. The sample yields over 95,000 clones, roughly nine tenths seen once. The count of this clone is one. Its specificity is unknown. This receptor was obtained from an adult in good health. V is TRBV14 and J is TRBJ2-2, with D tentatively TRBD1 (7 bases). The sequences come from peripheral blood, collected on day 0 of AZD1222 vaccination. The CDR3 is CASSQGQGGTGELFF. The CDR3 DNA reads as TGTGCCAGCAGCCAAGGGCAGGGGGGCACCGGGGAGCTGTTTTTT.